This TCR beta chain appears in the sequencing data of a study of OX40 agonist ivuxolimab in advanced cancers. Study information: Partial responses were observed in three patients, of whom one had hepatocellular carcinoma and two had cutaneous melanoma. Notes on the study in general: The average count of expanded clones was higher among CD8+ T cells than among CD4+. In the 0.1 to 3.0 mg/kg range, CD4+ and CD8+ blood T cells had expanded clonally by week 6.

Comments on this clone: Its matching antigen is unknown.

Between the trimmed V and J ends, which lost 2 bases and 5 bases, there was a span of 9 bases. The CDR3 spans 14 residues. The V gene's germline CDR1 is MNHEY and CDR2 SVGAGI. Profiling relied on immunoSEQ multiplex PCR, and the TCRdb table lists in-frame clones only, not all of them. Counted here are about 52,000 clones, less than 90% occurring once; the ten biggest clones make up roughly 6.7%. The chain has TRBV6-5 and TRBJ2-2; D is undetermined. This TCR was recovered from an adult with an advanced solid tumor such as melanoma, head and neck, liver or kidney cancer. The source material was CD4+ or CD8+ T cells sorted from blood, sampled in a trial of the OX40 agonist ivuxolimab. The CDR3 bases are TGTGCCAGCAGTTACGATTTGACGACCGGGGAGCTGTTTTTT. Residues: CASSYDLTTGELFF.